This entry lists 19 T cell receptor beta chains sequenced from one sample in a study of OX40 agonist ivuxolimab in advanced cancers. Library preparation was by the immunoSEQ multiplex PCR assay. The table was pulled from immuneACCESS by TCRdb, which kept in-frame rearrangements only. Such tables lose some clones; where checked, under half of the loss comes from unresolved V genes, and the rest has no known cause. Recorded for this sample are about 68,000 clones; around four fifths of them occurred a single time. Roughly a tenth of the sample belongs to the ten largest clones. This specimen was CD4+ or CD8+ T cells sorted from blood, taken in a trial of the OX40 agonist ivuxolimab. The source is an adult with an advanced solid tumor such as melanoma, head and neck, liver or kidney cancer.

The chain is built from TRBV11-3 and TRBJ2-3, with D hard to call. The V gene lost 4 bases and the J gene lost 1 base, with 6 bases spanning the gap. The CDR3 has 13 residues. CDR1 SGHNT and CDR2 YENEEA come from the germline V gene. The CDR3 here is CASSSGGTDTQYF. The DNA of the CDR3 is TGTGCCAGCAGCTCTGGGGGCACAGATACGCAGTATTTT.

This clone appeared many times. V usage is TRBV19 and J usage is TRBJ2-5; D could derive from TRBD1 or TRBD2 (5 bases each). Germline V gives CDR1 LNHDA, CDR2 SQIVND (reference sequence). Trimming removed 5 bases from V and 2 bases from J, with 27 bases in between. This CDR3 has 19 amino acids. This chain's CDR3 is CASSAGNGRENTPQETQYF. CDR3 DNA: TGTGCCAGTAGTGCCGGGAATGGCAGGGAGAATACCCCGCAAGAGACCCAGTACTTC.

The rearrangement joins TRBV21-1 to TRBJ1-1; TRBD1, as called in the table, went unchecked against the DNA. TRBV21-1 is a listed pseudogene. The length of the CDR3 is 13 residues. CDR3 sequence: CASSSTGVTEAFF. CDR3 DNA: TGTGCCAGCAGCAGTACAGGGGTAACTGAAGCTTTCTTT.

CDR3: CASSGSSALSTDTQYF. CDR3 coding DNA: TGTGCCAGCAGTGGATCTAGCGCACTAAGCACAGATACGCAGTATTTT. The chain links TRBV25-1 to TRBJ2-3; possible D gene TRBD2, 6 bases. V lost 4 bases and J lost 0, with 14 bases in between. The germline V gene has CDR1 MGHDK and CDR2 SYGVNS. The CDR3 is made up of 16 amino acids.

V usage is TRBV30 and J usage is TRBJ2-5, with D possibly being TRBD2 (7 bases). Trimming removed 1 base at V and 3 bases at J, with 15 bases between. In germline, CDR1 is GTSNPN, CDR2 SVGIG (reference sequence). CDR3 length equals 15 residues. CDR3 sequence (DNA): TGTGCCTGGAGTGAGGGAGGGGGGCTGGAAGAGACCCAGTACTTC. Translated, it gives CAWSEGGGLEETQYF.

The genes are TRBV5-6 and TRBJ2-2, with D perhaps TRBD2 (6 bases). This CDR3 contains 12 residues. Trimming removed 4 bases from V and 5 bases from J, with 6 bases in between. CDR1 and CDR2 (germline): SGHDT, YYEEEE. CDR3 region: CASSRGTGELFF. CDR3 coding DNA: TGTGCCAGCAGCCGGGGGACCGGGGAGCTGTTTTTT.

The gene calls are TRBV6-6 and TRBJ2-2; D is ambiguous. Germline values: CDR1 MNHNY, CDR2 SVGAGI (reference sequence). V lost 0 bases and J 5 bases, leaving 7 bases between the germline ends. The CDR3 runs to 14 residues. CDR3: CASSYSVGTGELFF. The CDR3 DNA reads TGTGCCAGCAGTTACTCAGTGGGGACCGGGGAGCTGTTTTTT.

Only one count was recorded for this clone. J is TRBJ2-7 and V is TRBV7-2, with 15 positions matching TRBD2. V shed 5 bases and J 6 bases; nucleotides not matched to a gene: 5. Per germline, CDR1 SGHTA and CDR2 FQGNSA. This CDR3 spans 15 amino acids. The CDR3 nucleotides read TGTGCCAGCAGCCAAGGACTAGCGGGAGGGGGCGAGCAGTACTTC. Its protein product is CASSQGLAGGGEQYF.

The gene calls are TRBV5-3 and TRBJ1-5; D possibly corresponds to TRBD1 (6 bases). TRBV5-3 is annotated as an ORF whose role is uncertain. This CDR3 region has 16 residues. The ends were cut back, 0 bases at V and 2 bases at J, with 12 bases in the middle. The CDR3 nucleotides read TGTGCCAGAAGCTTGGTCACAGGGAGGGGCAATCAGCCCCAGCATTTT. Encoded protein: CARSLVTGRGNQPQHF.

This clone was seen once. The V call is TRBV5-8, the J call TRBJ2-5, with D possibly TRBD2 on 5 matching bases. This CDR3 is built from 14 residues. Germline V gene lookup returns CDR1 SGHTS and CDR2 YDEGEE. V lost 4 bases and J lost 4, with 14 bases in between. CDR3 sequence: CASSPETGSETQYF. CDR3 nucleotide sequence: TGTGCCAGCAGCCCAGAGACGGGGTCAGAGACCCAGTACTTC.

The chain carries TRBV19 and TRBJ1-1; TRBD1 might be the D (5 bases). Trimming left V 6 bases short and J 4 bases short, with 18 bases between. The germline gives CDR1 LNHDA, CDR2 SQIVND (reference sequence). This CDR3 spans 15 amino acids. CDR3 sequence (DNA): TGTGCCAGTAGCGCGGGCAGGGCGGGGAGCACTGAAGCTTTCTTT. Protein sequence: CASSAGRAGSTEAFF.

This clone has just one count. This chain's CDR3 is CSVLKISDSYSNQPQHF. The CDR3 DNA follows: TGCAGCGTCCTAAAAATTTCGGACAGCTATAGCAATCAGCCCCAGCATTTT. The rearrangement joins TRBV29-1 to TRBJ1-5, with D possibly TRBD1 on 6 matching bases. CDR1 and CDR2 (germline): SQVTM, ANQGSEA. The CDR3 is 17 amino acids. Between the trimmed V and J ends, which lost 6 bases and 0 bases, there was a span of 21 bases. Looking up the rest from reference TRBV29-1 and TRBJ1-5 gives the full variable domain: SAVISQKPSRDICQRGTSLTIQCQVDSQVTMMFWYRQQPGQSLTLIATANQGSEATYESGFVIDKFPISRPNLTFSTLTVSNMSPEDSSIYLCSVLKISDSYSNQPQHFGDGTRLSIL.

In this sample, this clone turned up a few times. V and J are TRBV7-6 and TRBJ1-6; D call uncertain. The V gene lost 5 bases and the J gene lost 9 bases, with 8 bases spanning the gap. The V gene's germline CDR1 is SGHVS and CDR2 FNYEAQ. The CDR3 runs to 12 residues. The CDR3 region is CASSRRGSPLHF. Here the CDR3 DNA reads TGTGCCAGCAGCCGCCGGGGTTCACCCCTCCACTTT.

This chain's CDR3 is CASGPPGPVYEQYF. The CDR3 DNA reads as TGTGCCAGCGGCCCGCCGGGACCCGTCTACGAGCAGTACTTC. This chain links TRBV6-6 with TRBJ2-7, with D possibly being TRBD1 or TRBD2 (5 bases each). The CDR3 totals 14 residues. Germline V gene lookup returns CDR1 MNHNY and CDR2 SVGAGI (reference sequence). Trimming removed 8 bases at V and 3 bases at J, with 17 bases between.

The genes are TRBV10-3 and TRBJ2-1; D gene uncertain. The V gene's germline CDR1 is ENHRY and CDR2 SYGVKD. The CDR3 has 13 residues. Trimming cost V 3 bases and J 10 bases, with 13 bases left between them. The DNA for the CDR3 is TGTGCCATCAGTGACCTCGGTCGGGCGGAGCAGTTCTTC. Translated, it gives CAISDLGRAEQFF.

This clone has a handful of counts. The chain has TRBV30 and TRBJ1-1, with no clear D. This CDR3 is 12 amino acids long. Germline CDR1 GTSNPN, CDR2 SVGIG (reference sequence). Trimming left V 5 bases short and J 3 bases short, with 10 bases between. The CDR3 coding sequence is TGTGCCTGGGATCGGGCGTACACTGAAGCTTTCTTT. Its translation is CAWDRAYTEAFF.

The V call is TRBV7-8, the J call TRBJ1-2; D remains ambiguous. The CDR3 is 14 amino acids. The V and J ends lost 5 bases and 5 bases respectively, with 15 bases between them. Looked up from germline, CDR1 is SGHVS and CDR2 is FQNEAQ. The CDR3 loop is CASSPSYGSYGYTF. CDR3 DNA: TGTGCCAGCAGCCCCTCATACGGGTCTTATGGCTACACCTTC.

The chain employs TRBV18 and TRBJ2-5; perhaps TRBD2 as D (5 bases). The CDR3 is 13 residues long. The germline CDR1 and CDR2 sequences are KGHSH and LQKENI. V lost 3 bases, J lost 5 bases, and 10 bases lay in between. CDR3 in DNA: TGTGCCAGCTCACCCGGACTGACGGAGACCCAGTACTTC. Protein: CASSPGLTETQYF.

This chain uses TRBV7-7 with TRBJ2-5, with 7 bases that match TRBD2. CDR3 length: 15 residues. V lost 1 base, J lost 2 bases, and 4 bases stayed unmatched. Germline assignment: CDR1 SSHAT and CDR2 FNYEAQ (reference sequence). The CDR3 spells CASSLGGRGQETQYF. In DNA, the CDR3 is TGTGCCAGCAGCTTAGGGGGGAGGGGTCAAGAGACCCAGTACTTC.